This TCR beta chain was identified in a study of T cells after yellow fever vaccination. MiXCR, applied by TCRdb to the 5' RACE reads, yields one record per CDR3 protein. The table lists under 300,000 distinct CDR3 sequences, 6.5% to 8.5% of them singletons. Germline CDR1 is SGHTA and CDR2 is FQGTGA. Between the trimmed V and J ends, which lost 2 bases and 7 bases, there was a span of 11 bases. The CDR3 is made up of 13 amino acids. This material consisted of CD4+ T cells sorted from PBMCs, taken 15 days after the yellow fever booster vaccination. The source is a man aged 30 to 45 who received the YFV17D yellow fever vaccine. The rearrangement uses TRBV7-3 and TRBJ2-5; D is uncertain. CDR3 loop: CASSLLLGGTQYF. The DNA for the CDR3 is TGTGCCAGCAGCTTACTCCTCGGCGGGACCCAGTACTTC. The entire variable domain, with the rest obtained from reference TRBV7-3 and TRBJ2-5, is as follows: GAGVSQTPSNKVTEKGKYVELRCDPISGHTALYWYRQSLGQGPEFLIYFQGTGAADDSGLPNDRFFAVRPEGSVSTLKIQRTERGDSAVYLCASSLLLGGTQYFGPGTRLLVL.